The rows below give T cell receptor beta chains drawn from one sample of a study of cytomegalovirus exposure and HLA in healthy donors. Generated by immunoSEQ multiplex PCR, the TCRdb table keeps only in-frame clones and is missing some. The sample includes 200,000 to 250,000 clones, roughly 89% seen only once; the top ten take about 1%. Sequencing was performed on PBMCs. These receptors came from a woman aged 18-30 years in good health and CMV-seronegative. The CDR3 runs from the conserved cysteine through the conserved F or W. A D gene is named only where the DNA matches it firmly. Clone size is not always given. Where it is, it says once, few, many or a class for expanded clones.

clone size	J gene	D gene	V gene	CDR3 protein	CDR3 DNA
NA	TRBJ1-3	TRBD1	TRBV5-4	CASSTGQGFSGNTIYF	TGTGCCAGCAGCACGGGACAGGGGTTCTCTGGAAACACCATATATTTT
NA	TRBJ2-1	TRBD2	TRBV2	CASSQGLAGVSSYNEQFF	TGTGCCAGCAGTCAGGGACTAGCGGGAGTGAGCTCCTACAATGAGCAGTTCTTC
NA	TRBJ2-6	TRBD1	TRBV7-9	CASSPTPGTGDNVLTF	TGTGCCAGCAGCCCTACACCCGGGACAGGTGACAACGTCCTGACTTTC
few	TRBJ2-3	NA	TRBV21-1	CASSTVCPRAYTSTDTQYF	TGTGCCAGCAGCACCGTTTGTCCCAGGGCTTATACTAGCACAGATACGCAGTATTTT
NA	TRBJ2-7	TRBD1	TRBV7-2	CASSSQGPVYEQYF	TGTGCCAGCAGCTCACAGGGGCCTGTCTACGAGCAGTACTTC
NA	TRBJ2-1	NA	TRBV6-5	CASSYGGFNEQFF	TGTGCCAGCAGTTATGGAGGGTTCAATGAGCAGTTCTTC
NA	TRBJ2-7	TRBD1	TRBV5-6	CASSLGDRSPLPYEQYF	TGTGCCAGCAGCTTGGGGGACAGGTCGCCCCTTCCCTACGAGCAGTACTTC
NA	TRBJ2-3	TRBD2	TRBV18	CASSPGLASIDTQYF	TGTGCCAGCTCACCGGGACTAGCGAGTATAGATACGCAGTATTTT
NA	TRBJ1-4	NA	TRBV7-6	CASSLAAGAWGEKLFF	TGTGCCAGCAGCTTAGCGGCAGGGGCTTGGGGTGAAAAACTGTTTTTT
NA	TRBJ2-2	NA	TRBV15	CATSREPSSPGTGELFF	TGTGCCACCAGCAGAGAACCCTCTAGCCCCGGGACCGGGGAGCTGTTTTTT
NA	TRBJ2-1	TRBD2	TRBV5-4	CASSSGGGRAEDEQFF	TGTGCCAGCAGCTCTGGGGGAGGGAGGGCAGAGGATGAGCAGTTCTTC
few	TRBJ2-5	TRBD2	TRBV13	CASSLARAGPVETQYF	TGTGCCAGCAGCTTAGCCCGAGCGGGGCCCGTGGAGACCCAGTACTTC
NA	TRBJ1-5	TRBD1	TRBV2	CASGLTGGYQPQHF	TGTGCCAGCGGGTTGACAGGGGGTTATCAGCCCCAGCATTTT
NA	TRBJ2-1	NA	TRBV2	CASSRGYNEQFF	TGTGCCAGCAGCAGAGGGTACAATGAGCAGTTCTTC
NA	TRBJ1-5	NA	TRBV6-6	CASSYLSGEGEPQHF	TGTGCCAGCAGTTACTTATCAGGGGAAGGCGAGCCCCAGCATTTT
NA	TRBJ2-3	TRBD2	TRBV7-8	CASSLIMVAGVSDTQYF	TGTGCCAGCAGCTTAATTATGGTAGCGGGAGTCTCAGATACGCAGTATTTT
once	TRBJ1-5	TRBD1	TRBV5-6	CASSLGQYQPQHF	TGTGCCAGCAGCCTGGGACAGTATCAGCCCCAGCATTTT
NA	TRBJ2-7	NA	TRBV11-2	CASSLGPNRVYRTYEQYF	TGTGCCAGCAGCTTGGGCCCTAACAGGGTTTATAGGACCTACGAGCAGTACTTC
NA	TRBJ2-1	TRBD2	TRBV5-1	CASRSGLAAYNEQFF	TGCGCCAGCAGATCGGGACTAGCGGCCTACAATGAGCAGTTCTTC
NA	TRBJ1-1	NA	TRBV5-6	CASKNRGQTEAFF	TGTGCCAGCAAGAACAGAGGGCAGACTGAAGCTTTCTTT
once	TRBJ2-2	TRBD2	TRBV7-2	CASSLRAGGPTGELFF	TGTGCCAGCAGCTTGAGGGCGGGGGGGCCCACCGGGGAGCTGTTTTTT
NA	TRBJ1-2	TRBD1	TRBV18	CASSWDRDGYTF	TGTGCCAGCTCATGGGACAGGGACGGCTACACCTTC
NA	TRBJ1-4	TRBD1	TRBV18	CASSPQRTGRANEKLFF	TGTGCCAGCTCACCCCAACGGACAGGGCGGGCTAATGAAAAACTGTTTTTT
NA	TRBJ2-1	TRBD2	TRBV5-4	CASSGGVSNEQFF	TGTGCCAGCAGCGGGGGGGTGAGCAATGAGCAGTTCTTC
NA	TRBJ2-3	NA	TRBV7-2	CASSLSARPRGADTQYF	TGTGCCAGCAGCTTGAGCGCTCGGCCCCGCGGAGCAGATACGCAGTATTTT
NA	TRBJ2-7	TRBD2	TRBV5-6	CASSLGLAGGAYEQYF	TGTGCCAGCAGCTTGGGCCTAGCGGGAGGGGCCTACGAGCAGTACTTC
NA	TRBJ2-7	NA	TRBV5-4	CASSFGLQGYEQYF	TGTGCCAGCAGCTTCGGGTTGCAGGGATACGAGCAGTACTTC
NA	TRBJ2-7	TRBD1	TRBV4-3	CARAGDRGYEQYF	TGCGCCAGAGCTGGGGACAGGGGCTACGAGCAGTACTTC
NA	TRBJ2-5	TRBD1	TRBV6-6	CASSQPSGTGQETQYF	TGTGCCAGCAGTCAACCCTCCGGGACAGGTCAAGAGACCCAGTACTTC
NA	TRBJ2-7	TRBD2	TRBV29-1	CSVLVTSGTLRTYEQYF	TGCAGCGTTTTAGTGACTAGCGGAACTCTCAGAACCTACGAGCAGTACTTC
NA	TRBJ2-7	TRBD1	TRBV19	CASSIDLNRGSPSYEQYF	TGTGCCAGTAGTATAGATTTGAACAGGGGGTCGCCCTCCTACGAGCAGTACTTC
NA	TRBJ2-1	TRBD2	TRBV5-1	CASSLGLAGIEQFF	TGCGCCAGCAGCTTGGGACTAGCGGGCATTGAGCAGTTCTTC
NA	TRBJ2-1	NA	TRBV9	CASSALSGSSYNEQFF	TGTGCCAGCAGCGCGTTATCGGGGAGCTCCTACAATGAGCAGTTCTTC
few	TRBJ1-1	NA	TRBV25-1	CASTRGAGAEAFF	TGTGCCAGCACTCGAGGAGCGGGAGCTGAAGCTTTCTTT
NA	TRBJ1-2	NA	TRBV5-4	CASSLGFGRRVGYAF	TGTGCCAGCAGCTTGGGATTTGGACGGAGGGTAGGCTACGCCTTC